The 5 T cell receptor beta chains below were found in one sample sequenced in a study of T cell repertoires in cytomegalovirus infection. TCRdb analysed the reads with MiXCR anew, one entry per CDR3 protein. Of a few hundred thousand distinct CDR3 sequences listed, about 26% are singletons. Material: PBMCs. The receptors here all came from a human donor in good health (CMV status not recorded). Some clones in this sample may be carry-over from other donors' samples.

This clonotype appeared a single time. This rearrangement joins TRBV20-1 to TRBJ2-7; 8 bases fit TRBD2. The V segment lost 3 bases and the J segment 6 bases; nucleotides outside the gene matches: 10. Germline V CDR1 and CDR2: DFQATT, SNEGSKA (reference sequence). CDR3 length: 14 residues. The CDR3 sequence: CSARSGGPKVEQYF. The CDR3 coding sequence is TGCAGTGCTAGGTCGGGAGGGCCGAAGGTCGAGCAGTACTTC.

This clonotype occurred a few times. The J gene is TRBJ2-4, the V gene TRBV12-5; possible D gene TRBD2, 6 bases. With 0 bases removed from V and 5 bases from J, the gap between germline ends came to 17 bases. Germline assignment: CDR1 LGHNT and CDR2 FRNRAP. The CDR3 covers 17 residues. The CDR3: CASGLVWRGGAENIQYF. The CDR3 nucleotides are TGTGCTAGTGGTTTGGTCTGGAGAGGAGGGGCGGAAAACATTCAGTACTTC.

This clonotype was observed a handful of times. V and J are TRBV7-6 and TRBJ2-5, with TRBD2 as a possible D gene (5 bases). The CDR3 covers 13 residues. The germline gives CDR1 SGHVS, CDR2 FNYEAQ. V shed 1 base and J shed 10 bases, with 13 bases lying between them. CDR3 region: CASSLGASRDQYF. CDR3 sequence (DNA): TGTGCCAGCAGCTTAGGGGCCTCGAGGGACCAGTACTTC.

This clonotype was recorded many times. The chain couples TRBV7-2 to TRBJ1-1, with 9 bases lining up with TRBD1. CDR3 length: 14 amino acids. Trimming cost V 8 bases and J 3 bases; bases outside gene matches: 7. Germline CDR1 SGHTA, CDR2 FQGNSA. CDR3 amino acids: CASRRGQGHTEAFF. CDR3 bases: TGTGCCAGCCGCCGGGGACAGGGACACACTGAAGCTTTCTTT.

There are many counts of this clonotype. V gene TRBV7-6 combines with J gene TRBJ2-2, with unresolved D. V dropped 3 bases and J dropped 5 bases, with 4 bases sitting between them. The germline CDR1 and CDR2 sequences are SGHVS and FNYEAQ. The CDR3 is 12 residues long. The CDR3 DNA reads TGTGCCAGCAGCTTTATAACCGGGGAGCTGTTTTTT. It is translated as CASSFITGELFF.